In its sample, the clone carrying this T cell receptor (beta chain) was seen a few times. Its antigen is not identified. CDR3 size: 16 residues. With V trimmed by 3 bases and J by 7 bases, 15 bases remained unmatched. From germline, CDR1 is SGHRS and CDR2 YFSETQ. These data originate in a study of early T cells in non-severe SARS-CoV-2 infection. Looking at the study overall: From unsorted whole blood, bulk RNA was sequenced, and the chains remained unpaired.

Unique molecular identifier tags were affixed to discrete cDNA molecules. TCRdb redid the calling of the 5' RACE reads with MiXCR, one entry per CDR3 protein. The sample carries some 70,000 distinct CDR3 sequences, 4.9% recorded once. Study-wide results and limits: Private and CD4 specificities were missed by VDJdb matching, which favored anti-spike CD8 responses.

Sequenced material: whole blood. The J gene is TRBJ1-1, the V gene TRBV5-1; 7 nucleotides agree with TRBD1. The sequence was obtained from an adult who was a healthcare worker with PCR-confirmed SARS-CoV-2 infection or an uninfected control (not recorded which). The CDR3, as DNA: TGCGCCAGCAGCTGGTCCGGGACAGTAGACCTGGGTGAAGCTTTCTTT. Its translation is CASSWSGTVDLGEAFF.